This T cell receptor (beta chain) comes out of a study of shared clonotypes between healthy human individuals (dated by TCRdb to 2020 to 2021). Looking at the study overall: The cohort included three men and a couple of women between 18 and 49 years of age. To increase sequencing depth and limit assay-specific biases, different laboratories used diverse techniques to prepare libraries and sequence TCR repertoires. The study deeply sequenced blood TCR repertoires of about 5 healthy adults to estimate repertoire size and the extent of clonotype sharing between individuals. Per donor, three plates each were used for CD4 naive and CD4 memory, two for CD8 naive, and one for CD8 memory. Each donor's leukapheresis produced roughly between roughly 0.85 and 10 billion PBMCs. The study at large found these results: Only blood was sampled, and tissue TCR repertoires likely differ from those in blood. The small number of donors limited the genetic and exposure-history diversity represented. Compared with non-shared clonotypes, the clonotypes found in all four sorted-subset donors had higher generation probabilities. Even with the large sequencing depth, rarefaction of the sorted-subset datasets indicated that sequencing was incomplete. About 5% of naive CD4, 3.5% of naive CD8, around 2.3% of memory CD4, and less than 0.45% of memory CD8 clonotypes were shared across a few donors. Larger estimated clonotype richness was generally found for naive subsets than for memory subsets. Pairwise subsampling indicated that sequencing depth was expected to affect the degree of clonotype sharing among donors.

Trimming takes 5 bases from V and 2 bases from J, and the germline ends sit 4 bases apart. The germline V gene sets CDR1 to MDHEN and CDR2 to SYDVKM. Inclusive of the bounding cysteine and phenylalanine, the CDR3 is 11 residues long. Only CDR3 DNA remains: 33 bases, in frame from the first base. Using the deep immunoSEQ assay, multiplex PCR amplified TCR CDR3 regions from genomic DNA. Extracted genomic DNA from each cell subset was distributed evenly across all wells of several immunoSEQ 96-well plates, and each plate was treated as a replicate. For sorted subsets, approximately 200 ng of genomic DNA, equivalent to some 30,000 T cell genomes, went into each replicate PCR. Purified libraries were measured with a Qubit 3.0 fluorometer, size-checked on a Bioanalyzer 2100, and measured again with the KAPA Library Quantification kit. Every immunoSEQ 96-well plate was sequenced on a separate single-read 150-cycle Illumina NextSeq 550 flow cell. In the paper's pipeline: Because the immunoSEQ output held only junctional sequences and lacked quality scores, the filtering could not match the filtering applied to full-length reads. Sequences were annotated with PyIR, a Python wrapper for IgBLAST v1.9, using IMGT germline references to assign V/J genes and CDR3. Any read was removed if the V/J assignment was weak (E-value above 1e-6), the CDR3 was missing, or the read contained stop codons, out-of-frame junctions, or ambiguous translated residues. A V3J clonotype was defined by an identical inferred V gene, J gene, and CDR3 amino acid sequence. Percentage overlap between repertoires was calculated by dividing the number of shared unique clonotypes by the size of the smaller repertoire. Repertoire richness was assessed with RTK rarefaction, the Chao1 estimator, and Recon v2.1 estimates of unobserved clonotypes. OLGA was used to compute generation probabilities for all TCRbeta clonotypes that the gDNA method yielded from a few donors. Not all clones reach the TCRdb copy of this immuneACCESS table, which keeps in-frame sequences only. Checked studies attribute under half of the gap to unresolved V genes and leave the rest unexplained. That table furnishes V, J and clone size, whereas the DNA furnished D and trimming. For this sample there are approximately 1.9 million clones; about 94% appear just once. Of the sample, more than 1.5% falls within the top ten clones.

CD8 naive samples were obtained by positive selection for CCR7 among CD45RO-negative cells, yielding a CD45RA+CCR7+ population from which TemRA cells were excluded. The donors were healthy, HIV-negative adults with no recently reported acute infections or vaccinations. Every donor was a Caucasian adult living in Nashville, Tennessee, USA. After blood collection by leukapheresis, PBMCs were isolated using Ficoll-Histopaque density gradient centrifugation and then cryopreserved in the vapor phase of liquid nitrogen. Analytical flow cytometry was used to check the purity and quantity of each magnetically sorted T cell population. Each sorted fraction had its genomic DNA isolated and then quantified by UV absorbance on a Nanodrop 2000c. On this clone: No cognate antigen has been identified for it. Within one base of it there is no much larger clone, and no base qualities were kept. Other DNA sequences from this sample encode an identical CDR3 as well.

Sequenced input: naive CD8+ T cells from PBMCs. Reading the label with the study, this specimen's cell subset or site is: CD45RA+CCR7+. The origin of this receptor is a man between 18 and 35 years old in good health. Some clones in this sample may be carry-over from other donors' samples. The V and J genes are TRBV28 and TRBJ2-7; the D gene cannot be resolved reliably. The DNA reads as follows: TGTGCCAGCAGTCGTACCTACGAGCAGTACTTC. Its protein reads: CASSRTYEQYF.